This paragraph covers one T cell receptor beta chain sequence. The sample originates from a study of T cells after yellow fever vaccination. MiXCR, applied by TCRdb to the 5' RACE reads, yields one record per CDR3 protein. This table holds roughly 100,000 distinct CDR3 sequences, 8.9% found once. This CDR3 comprises 15 residues. Per the germline V gene, CDR1 is SGHKS and CDR2 is YYEKEE (reference sequence). V lost 2 bases, J lost 4 bases, and 5 bases stayed unmatched. The receptor was derived from a man in his late teens or twenties who received the YFV17D yellow fever vaccine. The sequencing here drew on CD8+ T cells not binding an NS4B(214-222) dextramer, sorted from PBMCs, taken around 15 days after the first yellow fever vaccination. The chain joins TRBV5-5 to TRBJ2-7, with 11 bases that match TRBD1. The CDR3 region has the DNA TGTGCCAGCAGCTTTAACGGGGACAGGGGGTACGAGCAGTACTTC. Amino acids: CASSFNGDRGYEQYF.